Below, 30 T cell receptor beta chains from the same sample are listed, as sequenced in a study of blood T cell repertoires in COVID-19. TCRdb's table, derived via immunoSEQ multiplex PCR, lists solely in-frame clones and lacks some. The sample carries roughly 220,000 clones, about 84% recorded once. The sample comprised PBMCs or T cells enriched from blood (not recorded which). The receptors stem from a man aged 25 to 40 with acute COVID-19.

The sample holds a few counts of this clone. This chain links TRBV18 with TRBJ2-7; 8 bases fit TRBD1. The CDR3 runs 15 residues. CDR1 and CDR2 (germline): KGHSH, LQKENI. J lost 0 bases, V lost 0 bases, and 1 base had no gene match. The CDR3 DNA reads TGTGCCAGCTCACCACCGACAGGGGACTCCTACGAGCAGTACTTC. Translating it yields CASSPPTGDSYEQYF.

The chain recombines TRBV4-1 with TRBJ1-1; no reliable D call. CDR1 is MGHRA, CDR2 YSYEKL, per germline. The CDR3 is made up of 12 amino acids. V was clipped by 3 bases and J by 8 bases, with 10 bases between them. CDR3 bases: TGCGCCAGCAGCCACCCGGCGGGGGAAGCTTTCTTT. Translated: CASSHPAGEAFF.

The J gene is TRBJ1-1, the V gene TRBV5-1, with D possibly matching TRBD1 (6 bases). Trimming stripped 4 bases from V and 4 bases from J, with 14 bases between. This CDR3 is built from 14 residues. CDR1 SGHRS and CDR2 YFSETQ come from the germline V gene. The CDR3 DNA follows: TGCGCCAGCAGCATCCGGACAGTTGGCACTGAAGCTTTCTTT. Amino acids: CASSIRTVGTEAFF.

The CDR3 DNA reads as TGTGCCAGCTCACCGCTAAGCAGGGGCACCGAGCAGTACTTC. Protein product: CASSPLSRGTEQYF. This sequence joins TRBV18 and TRBJ2-7, with a weak D call TRBD1 (6 bases). Germline V gene sequence: CDR1 KGHSH, CDR2 LQKENI. The CDR3 is made up of 14 amino acids. V lost 3 bases, J lost 6 bases, and 15 bases lay in between.

This sequence joins TRBV19 and TRBJ2-7; D may be TRBD2 (6 bases). This CDR3 contains 14 residues. CDR1 is LNHDA, CDR2 SQIVND, per germline (reference sequence). V lost 4 bases and J 0 bases, leaving 10 bases between the germline ends. CDR3: CASSTGLLSYEQYF. The DNA for the CDR3 is TGTGCCAGTAGTACGGGACTCCTCTCCTACGAGCAGTACTTC.

This chain connects TRBV11-1 to TRBJ2-7; D is uncertain. CDR3 length: 11 residues. The ends were cut back, 6 bases at V and 0 bases at J, with 3 bases in the middle. Germline-derived CDR1 and CDR2 are SGHAT and FQDESV (reference sequence). CDR3 sequence: CASSRSYEQYF. CDR3 in DNA: TGTGCCAGCAGTCGCTCCTACGAGCAGTACTTC.

This chain uses TRBV5-4 with TRBJ2-2; 12 nucleotides agree with TRBD1. Looked up from germline, CDR1 is SGHNT and CDR2 is YYREEE (reference sequence). The CDR3 extends over 16 amino acids. V lost 5 bases, J lost 4 bases, and 6 bases stayed unmatched. CDR3: CASRDGTGGATGELFF. DNA for the CDR3: TGTGCCAGCAGGGACGGGACAGGGGGCGCCACCGGGGAGCTGTTTTTT.

The CDR3 DNA follows: TGTGCTAGTGGTTTGCCTACACCCCAGCGCCTTCCCTACGAGCAGTACTTC. This codes for CASGLPTPQRLPYEQYF. V and J are TRBV12-5 and TRBJ2-7; D uncertain. The V end was cut by 2 bases, the J end by 2 bases, with 19 bases between. The CDR3 runs 17 residues. The V gene's germline CDR1 is LGHNT and CDR2 FRNRAP.

This clone was observed a handful of times. The chain employs TRBV5-1 and TRBJ2-3, with 7 positions matching TRBD1. Germline-derived CDR1 and CDR2 are SGHRS and YFSETQ. Trimming took 5 bases from V and 1 from J; bases not matched to a gene: 4. The CDR3 sequence is 14 residues long. CDR3 loop: CASRYDRGTDTQYF. The CDR3 coding sequence is TGCGCCAGCAGATATGACAGGGGCACAGATACGCAGTATTTT.

The rearrangement joins TRBV27 to TRBJ1-2; 8 bases map to TRBD1. Per germline, CDR1 MNHEY and CDR2 SMNVEV (reference sequence). CDR3 length equals 13 residues. V gave up 8 bases and J gave up 5 bases; unmatched junction bases: 7. CDR3 sequence reads: CASGQGSKYGYTF. DNA for the CDR3: TGTGCCAGCGGACAGGGTTCCAAATATGGCTACACCTTC.

V is TRBV7-2 and J is TRBJ2-7; 10 bases align to TRBD2. CDR3 length: 16 residues. The trim removed 2 bases at V and 1 base at J, leaving 5 bases unmatched. Per germline, CDR1 SGHTA and CDR2 FQGNSA. CDR3 region: CASSLFRLAGSYEQYF. As DNA, the CDR3 is TGTGCCAGCAGCTTATTTCGACTAGCGGGTTCCTACGAGCAGTACTTC.

V gene TRBV18 combines with J gene TRBJ1-1; D is possibly TRBD1 (5 bases). CDR1 and CDR2 (germline): KGHSH, LQKENI. Trimming cost V 3 bases and J 0 bases, with 14 bases left between them. The CDR3 covers 16 residues. This CDR3 reads CASSPPPGGMNTEAFF. The CDR3 coding sequence is TGTGCCAGCTCACCCCCCCCGGGGGGGATGAACACTGAAGCTTTCTTT.

The chain employs TRBV5-1 and TRBJ1-2; tentatively, D is TRBD1 (6 bases). The CDR3 contains 12 residues. The germline V gene has CDR1 SGHRS and CDR2 YFSETQ. Trimming took off 6 bases at V and 7 bases at J, with 13 bases between the two ends. The CDR3 reads CASKREGVGYTF. In nucleotides, the CDR3 is TGCGCCAGCAAGAGGGAGGGGGTTGGCTACACCTTC.

CDR3 coding DNA: TGTGCCAGCAGCATGACGAGGACAGGGATGGACACCATATATTTT. Amino acids: CASSMTRTGMDTIYF. This rearrangement joins TRBV5-4 to TRBJ1-3; 8 bases align to TRBD1. The germline V gene encodes CDR1 SGHNT and CDR2 YYREEE (reference sequence). The V and J ends lost 4 bases and 8 bases, in that order; junction bases with no gene match: 11. The length of the CDR3 is 15 residues.

This clone was found once. This chain joins TRBV19 and TRBJ2-1; unclear D gene. This CDR3 has 14 amino acids. Trimming pared 2 bases from V and 0 bases from J, leaving 5 bases between. Germline V gene sequence: CDR1 LNHDA, CDR2 SQIVND (reference sequence). The CDR3 is CASSISYSYNEQFF. The DNA for the CDR3 is TGTGCCAGTAGTATAAGCTACTCCTACAATGAGCAGTTCTTC.

The chain is built from TRBV5-1 and TRBJ1-3; 10 positions agree with TRBD1. Germline assignment: CDR1 SGHRS and CDR2 YFSETQ. The ends lost 4 bases at V and 3 bases at J; junction bases unmatched: 1. The CDR3 spans 14 residues. CDR3 sequence reads: CASSGDRGGNTIYF. CDR3 bases: TGCGCCAGCAGCGGGGACAGGGGTGGAAACACCATATATTTT.

The chain combines TRBV15 with TRBJ2-7; 8 bases agree with TRBD1. CDR3 length: 15 amino acids. Germline CDR1 is LNHNV and CDR2 is YYDKDF (reference sequence). V trimming: 0 bases; J trimming: 6 bases; junction bases outside the gene matches: 7. Here the CDR3 DNA reads TGTGCCACCAGCAGAGATTATTCGGGACAGGCCGAGCAGTACTTC. Translation gives CATSRDYSGQAEQYF. Based on the CDR3 plus reference TRBV15 and TRBJ2-7, the full variable domain is DAMVIQNPRYQVTQFGKPVTLSCSQTLNHNVMYWYQQKSSQAPKLLFHYYDKDFNNEADTPDNFQSRRPNTSFCFLDIRSPGLGDTAMYLCATSRDYSGQAEQYFGPGTRLTVT.

J is TRBJ1-5 and V is TRBV3-1 (or the pseudogene TRBV3-2), with 7 positions matching TRBD1. The CDR3 runs 16 residues. V lost 1 base to trimming and J lost 3 bases; unmatched junction nucleotides: 6. From germline, CDR1 is LGHDT and CDR2 YNNKEL (reference sequence). The CDR3, as DNA: TGTGCCAGCAGCCAAGGAACAGGGGTCTACAATCAGCCCCAGCATTTT. It specifies CASSQGTGVYNQPQHF.

This clone was observed a few times. The chain couples TRBV19 to TRBJ1-4; 11 nucleotides line up with TRBD1. The germline V gene encodes CDR1 LNHDA and CDR2 SQIVND (reference sequence). The V and J ends lost 5 bases and 0 bases, in that order; junction bases with no gene match: 11. CDR3 size: 19 residues. CDR3 sequence (DNA): TGTGCCAGTAGTCGAGGACAGGGGGCGCTTCTTGCAACTAATGAAAAACTGTTTTTT. This encodes CASSRGQGALLATNEKLFF.

The chain couples TRBV4-1 to TRBJ1-3; 8 nucleotides line up with TRBD1. The CDR3 loop spans 16 amino acids. Germline V gives CDR1 MGHRA, CDR2 YSYEKL. V gave up 0 bases and J gave up 8 bases; unmatched junction bases: 9. DNA of the CDR3: TGCGCCAGCAGCCAAGATCTGACAGGGGCCTCAGACACCATATATTTT. It codes for CASSQDLTGASDTIYF.

The chain uses TRBV5-6 and TRBJ2-7; D gene uncertain. Trimming removed 2 bases from V and 8 bases from J, with 8 bases in between. This CDR3 has 11 residues. The germline V gene encodes CDR1 SGHDT and CDR2 YYEEEE. The CDR3 protein is CASSLQDKQYF. CDR3 sequence (DNA): TGTGCCAGCAGCTTACAAGATAAGCAGTACTTC.

This chain links TRBV5-5 with TRBJ2-3; tentatively, D is TRBD1 (6 bases). CDR1 is SGHKS, CDR2 YYEKEE, per germline (reference sequence). Trimming took 2 bases from V and 1 from J, leaving 8 bases between them. The CDR3 has 14 amino acids. In DNA, the CDR3 is TGTGCCAGCAGCTTATGGACAGGCACAGATACGCAGTATTTT. Translating it yields CASSLWTGTDTQYF.

This chain connects TRBV18 to TRBJ1-1; D unclear. The ends were cut back, 2 bases at V and 8 bases at J, with 9 bases in the middle. The CDR3 consists of 12 residues. CDR1 is KGHSH, CDR2 LQKENI, per germline. The CDR3 coding sequence is TGTGCCAGCTCACCAATTAAGCACGAAGCTTTCTTT. Translation: CASSPIKHEAFF.

The J gene is TRBJ1-4, the V gene TRBV29-1; 11 bases are a match to TRBD1. V trimming: 7 bases; J trimming: 6 bases; junction bases outside the gene matches: 7. The CDR3 consists of 14 residues. Germline CDR1 SQVTM, CDR2 ANQGSEA. CDR3 region: CSGGGTGGHEKLFF. CDR3 sequence (DNA): TGCAGCGGGGGAGGGACAGGGGGACATGAAAAACTGTTTTTT.

The chain employs TRBV5-6 and TRBJ1-2; 8 nucleotides align to TRBD1. The germline V gene has CDR1 SGHDT and CDR2 YYEEEE. The CDR3 runs to 14 residues. Germline trimming cut 6 bases from V and 8 bases from J; bases unmatched to any gene: 12. The CDR3 loop reads CASTQIQGAHGYTF. For the CDR3, the DNA is TGTGCCAGCACCCAAATTCAGGGGGCGCACGGCTACACCTTC.

The genes are TRBV4-1 and TRBJ1-1; TRBD1 agrees at 9 bases. CDR1 and CDR2 from the germline V gene are MGHRA and YSYEKL. V gave up 4 bases and J gave up 3 bases; unmatched junction bases: 6. This CDR3 contains 15 residues. The CDR3 DNA reads as TGCGCCAGCAGCCGGCCTAGGGACAGGGACACTGAAGCTTTCTTT. It encodes CASSRPRDRDTEAFF.

Concerning this clone: Different DNA sequences within this sample yield the same CDR3. This sequence joins TRBV12-3 or TRBV12-4 and TRBJ1-1, with D uncertain. V was pared by 4 bases and J by 5 bases, with 5 bases between. The CDR3 has 11 amino acids. CDR3 residues: CASSYGTEAFF. CDR3 sequence (DNA): TGTGCCAGCAGTTACGGGACTGAAGCTTTCTTT.

The V call is TRBV9, the J call TRBJ1-6, with TRBD1 as a possible D gene (5 bases). Trimming cost V 7 bases and J 5 bases, with 19 bases left between them. This CDR3 has 16 residues. Germline V gene lookup returns CDR1 SGDLS and CDR2 YYNGEE. The CDR3 sequence is CASPKGRAGNNSPLHF. Here the CDR3 DNA reads TGTGCCAGCCCCAAAGGGAGGGCAGGGAATAATTCACCCCTCCACTTT.

The sample holds one count of this clone. The V and J genes are TRBV27 and TRBJ2-5; D is perhaps TRBD1 (5 bases). Germline-derived CDR1 and CDR2 are MNHEY and SMNVEV (reference sequence). This CDR3 is built from 15 residues. V dropped 6 bases and J dropped 2 bases, with 16 bases sitting between them. Here the CDR3 DNA reads TGTGCCAGCAGACTCCAGGGTGCGACACAAGAGACCCAGTACTTC. This translates into CASRLQGATQETQYF.

The V gene is TRBV20-1, the J gene TRBJ2-3, with unresolved D. Germline V CDR1 and CDR2: DFQATT, SNEGSKA (reference sequence). V was cut by 5 bases and J by 6 bases, with 6 bases left in between. This CDR3 has 10 amino acids. The CDR3 coding sequence is TGCAGTGCTCCCCAGGATACGCAGTATTTT. Translating it yields CSAPQDTQYF.